The 8 T cell receptor beta chains below were found in one sample sequenced in a study of blood T cell repertoires in COVID-19. Using immunoSEQ multiplex PCR, the repertoire was profiled, and TCRdb retains in-frame clones only, with some absent. Found here are tens of thousands of clones, roughly 77% of them singletons; the top ten hold approximately 13%. Sequenced input: peripheral blood. These receptor sequences come from a human donor in a cohort sampled during active COVID-19.

This chain links TRBV5-4 with TRBJ1-2; possibly TRBD1 for D (6 bases). This CDR3 spans 12 amino acids. V lost 6 bases and J lost 4, with 10 bases in between. Germline CDR1 reads SGHNT; CDR2 reads YYREEE (reference sequence). The CDR3 spells CASTLQGYGYTF. The CDR3 nucleotides read TGTGCCAGCACCCTACAGGGCTATGGCTACACCTTC.

This rearrangement joins TRBV18 to TRBJ2-7, with D tentatively TRBD1 (6 bases). This CDR3 contains 13 residues. V was cut by 6 bases and J by 12 bases, with 21 bases left in between. CDR1 KGHSH and CDR2 LQKENI come from the germline V gene. CDR3 nucleotide sequence: TGTGCCAGCTCGCCGGAGAGACAGGACCGGCGGTACTTC. This translates into CASSPERQDRRYF. The whole variable domain, remainder taken from reference TRBV18 and TRBJ2-7, is NAGVMQNPRHLVRRRGQEARLRCSPMKGHSHVYWYRQLPEEGLKFMVYLQKENIIDESGMPKERFSAEFPKEGPSILRIQQVVRGDSAAYFCASSPERQDRRYFGPGTRLTVT.

The rearrangement uses TRBV6-5 and TRBJ1-1; D is undetermined. This CDR3 spans 12 amino acids. Germline loops: CDR1 MNHEY, CDR2 SVGAGI. V lost 6 bases and J lost 2, with 7 bases in between. DNA of the CDR3: TGTGCCAGCAGGAACATAAACACTGAAGCTTTCTTT. Its protein is CASRNINTEAFF.

This sequence joins TRBV3-1 (or the pseudogene TRBV3-2) and TRBJ2-7; 9 nucleotides agree with TRBD1. The CDR3 consists of 14 residues. CDR1 is LGHDT and CDR2 is YNNKEL in the germline V gene (reference sequence). The trim removed 4 bases at V and 5 bases at J, leaving 6 bases unmatched. The CDR3 loop is CASSLGYRGHEQYF. CDR3 coding DNA: TGTGCCAGCAGCCTAGGCTACAGGGGGCACGAGCAGTACTTC.

The V call is TRBV5-1, the J call TRBJ2-3, with a tentative D call TRBD2 (5 bases). Trimming left V 4 bases short and J 6 bases short, with 21 bases between. The CDR3 spans 16 residues. Looked up from germline, CDR1 is SGHRS and CDR2 is YFSETQ. CDR3 coding DNA: TGCGCCAGCAGCAAAGGAATGGCCCAGCCGGGGGATACGCAGTATTTT. Protein product: CASSKGMAQPGDTQYF.

The chain combines TRBV11-1 with TRBJ1-5, with D hard to call. Per germline, CDR1 SGHAT and CDR2 FQDESV (reference sequence). CDR3 size: 13 residues. The V end lost 8 bases, the J end lost 5 bases, and 13 bases lay between the germline ends. The CDR3 DNA is TGTGCCAGCGGTGTACTGCTGGATCAGCCCCAGCATTTT. This codes for CASGVLLDQPQHF.

The chain combines TRBV7-9 with TRBJ1-1; D possibly corresponds to TRBD1 (5 bases). Trimming removed 3 bases at V and 4 bases at J, with 9 bases between. The CDR3 runs to 13 residues. Germline CDR1 and CDR2: SEHNR and FQNEAQ (reference sequence). DNA for the CDR3: TGTGCCAGCAGCTTCAGGGTTAGCACTGAAGCTTTCTTT. Protein sequence: CASSFRVSTEAFF.

This clone appeared a few times. This chain links TRBV4-2 with TRBJ2-6; D perhaps matches TRBD2 (6 bases). V shed 1 base and J shed 1 base, with 11 bases lying between them. From germline, CDR1 is LGHNA and CDR2 YNFKEQ. This CDR3 is 17 amino acids long. In DNA, the CDR3 is TGTGCCAGCAGCCAAGCTGGGACTGAATCTGGGGCCAACGTCCTGACTTTC. Translation gives CASSQAGTESGANVLTF.